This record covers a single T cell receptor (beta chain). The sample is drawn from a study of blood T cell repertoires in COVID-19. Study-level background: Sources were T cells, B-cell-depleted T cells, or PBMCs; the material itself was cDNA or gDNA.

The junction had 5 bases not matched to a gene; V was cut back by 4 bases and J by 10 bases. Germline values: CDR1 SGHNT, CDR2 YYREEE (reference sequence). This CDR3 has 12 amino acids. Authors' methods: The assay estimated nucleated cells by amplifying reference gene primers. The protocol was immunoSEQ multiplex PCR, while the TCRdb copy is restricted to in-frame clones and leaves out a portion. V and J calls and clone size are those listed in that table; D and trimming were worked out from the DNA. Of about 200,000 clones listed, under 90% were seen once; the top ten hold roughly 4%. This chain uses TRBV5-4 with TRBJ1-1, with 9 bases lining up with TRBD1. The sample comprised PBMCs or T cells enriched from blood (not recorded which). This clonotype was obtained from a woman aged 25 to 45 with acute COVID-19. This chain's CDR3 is CASSPTGGGAFF. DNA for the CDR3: TGTGCCAGCAGCCCAACAGGGGGCGGAGCTTTCTTT. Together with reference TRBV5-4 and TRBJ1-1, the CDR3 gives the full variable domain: ETGVTQSPTHLIKTRGQQVTLRCSSQSGHNTVSWYQQALGQGPQFIFQYYREEENGRGNFPPRFSGLQFPNYSSELNVNALELDDSALYLCASSPTGGGAFFGQGTRLTVV.